The 19 T cell receptor beta chains presented below share a single source sample, sequenced in a study of identical twins (dated by TCRdb to 2016 to 2017). Library preparation was by 5' RACE. The listed sequencing device is Illumina HiSeq 2000. In TCRdb, the public reads were trimmed at Q25 with fastp and aligned with MiXCR, with productive beta chains retained. Each entry merges the rows of one CDR3 protein and shows their most common DNA and genes. Recorded for this sample are around 530,000 distinct CDR3 sequences; 13% to 15% of them occurred a single time. Roughly 0.44% of the sample belongs to the ten largest clones. This sample was also put to use in a study of yellow fever vaccine responses in identical twins.

Material for sequencing was CD4+ T cells sorted from blood. Every receptor here comes from a young woman in good health.

The table lists this clonotype with many counts. The rearrangement uses TRBV3-1 and TRBJ1-1; possibly TRBD1 for D (6 bases). In germline, CDR1 is LGHDT, CDR2 YNNKEL (reference sequence). Trimming took 1 base from V and 3 from J, leaving 15 bases between them. This CDR3 has 16 residues. Written as DNA, the CDR3 is TGTGCCAGCAGCCAAGGTCTCTCCCCAGGGGACACTGAAGCTTTCTTT. It encodes CASSQGLSPGDTEAFF. Drawing the rest from reference TRBV3-1 and TRBJ1-1, the complete variable domain is DTAVSQTPKYLVTQMGNDKSIKCEQNLGHDTMYWYKQDSKKFLKIMFSYNNKELIINETVPNRFSPKSPDKAHLNLHINSLELGDSAVYFCASSQGLSPGDTEAFFGQGTRLTVV.

This clonotype has only a few counts. The chain recombines TRBV29-1 with TRBJ2-1; tentative D call: TRBD1 (5 bases). V was pared by 4 bases and J by 9 bases, with 16 bases between. The CDR3 sequence is 13 residues long. Germline V gene data show CDR1 as SQVTM and CDR2 as ANQGSEA. The CDR3 DNA reads TGCAGCGTTGCCCCCCCCCAGGGTGCTGAGCAGTTCTTC. Protein: CSVAPPQGAEQFF.

In its sample, this clonotype was seen a few times. J is TRBJ2-1 and V is TRBV4-1, with D tentatively TRBD2 (7 bases). The germline CDR1 and CDR2 sequences are MGHRA and YSYEKL. V dropped 2 bases and J dropped 0 bases, with 17 bases sitting between them. The CDR3 covers 18 residues. CDR3 DNA sequence: TGCGCCAGCAGCCAAAGGGGGAAGTCTAGCGGCTCCTACAATGAGCAGTTCTTC. This codes for CASSQRGKSSGSYNEQFF.

This clonotype was observed a handful of times. The chain employs TRBV12-3 or TRBV12-4 and TRBJ2-7; TRBD2 matches 9 bases. The CDR3 covers 16 residues. V lost 3 bases to trimming and J lost 4 bases; unmatched junction nucleotides: 10. The CDR3 DNA follows: TGTGCCAGCAGTTTTTCACCTAGTAGCGGGAGTTACGAGCAGTACTTC. Its protein is CASSFSPSSGSYEQYF.

In this sample, this clonotype turned up a few times. The chain uses TRBV6-1 and TRBJ2-7; tentatively, D is TRBD2 (6 bases). This CDR3 is built from 14 residues. Germline V gene sequence: CDR1 MNHNS, CDR2 SASEGT. V dropped 8 bases and J dropped 2 bases, with 16 bases sitting between them. CDR3 DNA sequence: TGTGCCAGCGCGACCGGGACTGCCACCTACGAGCAGTACTTC. As protein: CASATGTATYEQYF.

This clonotype was seen at least ten times. This chain uses TRBV28 with TRBJ2-1; 11 bases agree with TRBD2. The CDR3 covers 15 residues. Trimming at V came to 3 bases and at J to 2 bases, leaving 0 bases not matched to a gene. Germline V gene data show CDR1 as MDHEN and CDR2 as SYDVKM. The DNA of the CDR3 is TGTGCCAGCAGTTTTAGCGGGGGGGCCTACAATGAGCAGTTCTTC. Translated: CASSFSGGAYNEQFF.

Only a few counts were recorded for this clonotype. The chain is built from TRBV5-1 and TRBJ2-5, with 8 bases identical to TRBD1. Germline CDR1 SGHRS, CDR2 YFSETQ. The CDR3 is made up of 13 amino acids. V lost 4 bases and J lost 5; bases outside the gene matches: 4. This CDR3 reads CASSVTGGETQYF. The CDR3 bases are TGCGCCAGCAGCGTAACAGGGGGGGAGACCCAGTACTTC.

Only a few counts were recorded for this clonotype. The V and J genes are TRBV5-5 and TRBJ2-7, with a tentative D call TRBD2 (6 bases). This CDR3 is 14 amino acids long. Trimming removed 3 bases from V and 4 bases from J, with 14 bases in between. Germline lookup yields CDR1 SGHKS and CDR2 YYEKEE (reference sequence). The CDR3 region is CASSYGTDNYEQYF. As DNA, the CDR3 is TGTGCCAGCAGCTACGGGACTGACAATTACGAGCAGTACTTC.

This chain links TRBV10-3 with TRBJ1-1, with 10 bases identical to TRBD1. The germline gives CDR1 ENHRY, CDR2 SYGVKD. CDR3 size: 20 residues. V gave up 4 bases and J gave up 3 bases; unmatched junction bases: 20. CDR3: CAISVRVSAGTGVGDTEAFF. The CDR3 DNA follows: TGTGCCATCAGTGTAAGAGTGTCCGCCGGGACAGGGGTGGGGGACACTGAAGCTTTCTTT.

On this clonotype itself: One end of the junction varies from germline; a read error may be responsible. V usage is TRBV20-1 and J usage is TRBJ2-1, with 12 nucleotides matching TRBD2. CDR1 is DFQATT and CDR2 is SNEGSKA in the germline V gene (reference sequence). The CDR3 is 15 amino acids. The CDR3 sequence: CSARRLAGVSNEEFF. The CDR3 DNA reads as TGCAGTGCTCGGAGACTAGCGGGAGTAAGCAATGAGGAGTTCTTC.

This clonotype was seen at least ten times. V and J are TRBV12-3 or TRBV12-4 and TRBJ2-1; a possible D gene is TRBD2 (5 bases). The V end was cut by 6 bases, the J end by 6 bases, with 21 bases between. This CDR3 region has 16 residues. The CDR3 nucleotides read TGTGCCAGCAGCCCATCTTTGGGAGTTGGGAGCAATGAGCAGTTCTTC. Translating gives CASSPSLGVGSNEQFF.

The gene calls are TRBV7-3 and TRBJ2-1; tentative D call: TRBD2 (5 bases). Trimming took 2 bases from V and 6 from J, leaving 20 bases between them. CDR3 size: 17 residues. Germline V gene lookup returns CDR1 SGHTA and CDR2 FQGTGA. The CDR3 region is CASSLLAGPDRTNEQFF. The CDR3 DNA sequence: TGTGCCAGCAGCTTATTGGCGGGCCCGGATAGAACCAATGAGCAGTTCTTC. Drawing the rest from reference TRBV7-3 and TRBJ2-1, the complete variable domain is GAGVSQTPSNKVTEKGKYVELRCDPISGHTALYWYRQSLGQGPEFLIYFQGTGAADDSGLPNDRFFAVRPEGSVSTLKIQRTERGDSAVYLCASSLLAGPDRTNEQFFGPGTRLTVL.

The gene calls are TRBV3-1 and TRBJ2-1, with 12 bases matching TRBD2. The CDR3 spans 15 residues. V was clipped by 5 bases and J by 4 bases; unmatched bases: 3. The V gene's germline CDR1 is LGHDT and CDR2 YNNKEL (reference sequence). CDR3 sequence reads: CASSTSGGPYNEQFF. CDR3 DNA sequence: TGTGCCAGCAGCACTAGCGGGGGGCCTTACAATGAGCAGTTCTTC.

This chain joins TRBV7-6 and TRBJ2-2; D is undetermined. CDR3 length: 15 amino acids. V was clipped by 4 bases and J by 3 bases, with 12 bases between them. Looked up from germline, CDR1 is SGHVS and CDR2 is FNYEAQ. The CDR3 is CASSSLIPYTGELFF. The CDR3 nucleotides are TGTGCCAGCAGCTCTCTTATACCTTACACCGGGGAGCTGTTTTTT.

The rearrangement links TRBV24-1 to TRBJ2-1; 8 positions match TRBD1. This CDR3 spans 16 amino acids. Germline V lookup: CDR1 KGHDR, CDR2 SFDVKD. After removal of 8 bases from V and 4 bases from J, the junction contained 12 bases not matched to a gene. CDR3 sequence: CATTAPVGQAYNEQFF. The CDR3 coding sequence is TGTGCCACCACTGCACCAGTGGGACAGGCTTACAATGAGCAGTTCTTC.

The sample holds a few counts of this clonotype. The V call is TRBV10-2, the J call TRBJ1-1, with 11 nucleotides matching TRBD1. V trimming: 7 bases; J trimming: 3 bases; junction bases outside the gene matches: 4. The V gene's germline CDR1 is WSHSY and CDR2 SAAADI. This CDR3 spans 14 amino acids. The CDR3 here is CASTGDRGYTEAFF. CDR3 DNA sequence: TGCGCCAGCACGGGGGACAGGGGGTACACTGAAGCTTTCTTT.

The table lists this clonotype with a few counts. The chain joins TRBV15 to TRBJ2-1; 15 nucleotides line up with TRBD2. V lost 3 bases and J lost 2; bases outside the gene matches: 11. The V gene's germline CDR1 is LNHNV and CDR2 YYDKDF (reference sequence). This CDR3 has 20 residues. This CDR3 is CATSSPSGTSGRRTYNEQFF. The DNA for the CDR3 is TGTGCCACCAGCAGTCCCTCCGGGACTAGCGGGAGGAGGACCTACAATGAGCAGTTCTTC.

This clonotype was picked up many times. V and J are TRBV5-5 and TRBJ2-5, with 7 bases fitting TRBD1. This CDR3 has 18 amino acids. After removal of 1 base from V and 2 bases from J, the junction contained 14 bases not matched to a gene. The V gene's germline CDR1 is SGHKS and CDR2 YYEKEE (reference sequence). The CDR3 spells CASSLSHMAGTAQETQYF. The CDR3 DNA reads TGTGCCAGCAGCTTGAGTCATATGGCAGGGACAGCACAAGAGACCCAGTACTTC.

This clonotype was detected only a few times. The chain employs TRBV20-1 and TRBJ2-2; 7 positions agree with TRBD1. The CDR3 has 14 residues. Germline CDR1 reads DFQATT; CDR2 reads SNEGSKA (reference sequence). Trimming cost V 3 bases and J 0 bases; bases outside gene matches: 1. CDR3 sequence reads: CSASQGANTGELFF. In nucleotides, the CDR3 is TGCAGTGCTAGTCAGGGGGCGAACACCGGGGAGCTGTTTTTT.